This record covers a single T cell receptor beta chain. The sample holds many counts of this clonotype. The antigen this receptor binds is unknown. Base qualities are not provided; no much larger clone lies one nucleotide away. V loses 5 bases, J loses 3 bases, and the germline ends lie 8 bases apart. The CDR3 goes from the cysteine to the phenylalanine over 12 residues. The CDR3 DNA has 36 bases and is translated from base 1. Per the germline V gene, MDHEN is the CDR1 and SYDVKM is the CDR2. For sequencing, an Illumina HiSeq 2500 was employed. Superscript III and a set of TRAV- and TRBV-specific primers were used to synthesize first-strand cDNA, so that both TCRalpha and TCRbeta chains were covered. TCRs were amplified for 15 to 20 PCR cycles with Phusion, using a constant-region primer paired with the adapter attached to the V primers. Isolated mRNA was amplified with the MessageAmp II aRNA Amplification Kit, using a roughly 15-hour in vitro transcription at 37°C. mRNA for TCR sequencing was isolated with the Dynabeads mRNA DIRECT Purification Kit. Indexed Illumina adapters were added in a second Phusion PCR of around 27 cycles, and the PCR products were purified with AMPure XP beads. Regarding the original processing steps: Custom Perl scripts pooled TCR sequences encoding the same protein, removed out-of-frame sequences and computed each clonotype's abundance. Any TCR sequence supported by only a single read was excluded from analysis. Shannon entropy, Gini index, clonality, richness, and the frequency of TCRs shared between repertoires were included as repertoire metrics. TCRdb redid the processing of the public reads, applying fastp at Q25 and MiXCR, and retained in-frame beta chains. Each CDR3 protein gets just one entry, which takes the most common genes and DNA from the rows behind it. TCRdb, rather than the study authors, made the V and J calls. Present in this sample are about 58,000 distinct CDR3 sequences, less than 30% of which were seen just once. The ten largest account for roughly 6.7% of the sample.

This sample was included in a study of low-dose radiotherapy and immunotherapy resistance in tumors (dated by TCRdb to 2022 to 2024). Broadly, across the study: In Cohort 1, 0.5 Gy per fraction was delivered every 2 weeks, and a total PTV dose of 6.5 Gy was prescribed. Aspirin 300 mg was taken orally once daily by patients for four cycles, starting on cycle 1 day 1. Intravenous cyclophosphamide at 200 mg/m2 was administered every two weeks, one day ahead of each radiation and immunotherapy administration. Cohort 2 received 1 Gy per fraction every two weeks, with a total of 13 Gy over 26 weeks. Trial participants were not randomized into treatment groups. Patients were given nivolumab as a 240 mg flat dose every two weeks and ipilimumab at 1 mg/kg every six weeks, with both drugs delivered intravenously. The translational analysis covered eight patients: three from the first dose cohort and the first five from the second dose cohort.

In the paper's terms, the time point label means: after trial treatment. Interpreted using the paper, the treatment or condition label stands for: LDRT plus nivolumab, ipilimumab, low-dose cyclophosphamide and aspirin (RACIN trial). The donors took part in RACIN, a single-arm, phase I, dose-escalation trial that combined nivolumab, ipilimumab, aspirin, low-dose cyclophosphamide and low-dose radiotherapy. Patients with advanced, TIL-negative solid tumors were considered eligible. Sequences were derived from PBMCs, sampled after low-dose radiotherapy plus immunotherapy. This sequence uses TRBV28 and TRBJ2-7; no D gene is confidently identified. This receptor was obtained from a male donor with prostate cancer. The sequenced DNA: TGTGCCAGCAGTCGCCGGATCTACGAGCAGTACTTC. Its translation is CASSRRIYEQYF.